A single sample gave rise to the 17 T cell receptor beta chains below, sequenced in a study of blood T cells in healthy people across ages. The authors ran a second PCR of roughly 7 to 11 cycles using a sample-barcoded 5' primer and a J-beta primer mix. TCRdb re-analysed the 5' RACE reads in MiXCR, keeping a single row per CDR3 protein. The table shows hundreds of thousands of distinct CDR3 sequences, with 56% occurring only once. Sample: blood. These TCRs come from a man in his forties in good health.

The table lists this clonotype with a few counts. The chain has TRBV6-5 and TRBJ1-1; D gene unclear. V shed 10 bases and J shed 9 bases, with 15 bases lying between them. Germline CDR1 is MNHEY and CDR2 is SVGAGI. This CDR3 is 11 amino acids long. The CDR3 bases are TGTGCCACCGGAGGGAGTTTTCAAGCTTTCTTT. Its translation: CATGGSFQAFF.

CDR3 amino acids: CASSYATTSTDTQYF. The CDR3 region has the DNA TGTGCCAGCAGTTACGCAACCACTAGCACAGATACGCAGTATTTT. The chain employs TRBV27 and TRBJ2-3; D unresolved. Germline assignment: CDR1 MNHEY and CDR2 SMNVEV (reference sequence). Trimming pared 4 bases from V and 0 bases from J, leaving 11 bases between. The CDR3 has 15 amino acids.

CDR3: CASKFNRDLDEQFF. For the CDR3, the DNA is TGTGCCAGCAAATTCAACAGGGATCTGGATGAGCAGTTCTTC. The chain links TRBV6-1 to TRBJ2-1; D might be TRBD1 (6 bases). This CDR3 has 14 amino acids. Trimming shortened V by 7 bases and J by 8 bases, and 18 bases separated the two germline ends. Germline V lookup: CDR1 MNHNS, CDR2 SASEGT.

This clonotype was counted a few times. The J gene is TRBJ2-3, the V gene TRBV6-1; 7 bases are shared with TRBD1. V shed 6 bases and J 3 bases; nucleotides not matched to a gene: 9. This CDR3 is built from 15 residues. Germline-derived CDR1 and CDR2 are MNHNS and SASEGT. The CDR3 region has the DNA TGTGCCAGCAGCCTCACAGGGGTGGGAACAGATACGCAGTATTTT. This sequence encodes CASSLTGVGTDTQYF.

The chain combines TRBV9 with TRBJ2-7; TRBD1 aligns across 8 bases. CDR3 length: 15 amino acids. Germline trimming cut 3 bases from V and 2 bases from J; bases unmatched to any gene: 7. The germline V gene has CDR1 SGDLS and CDR2 YYNGEE. CDR3 sequence: CASSEHPGQAYEQYF. CDR3 nucleotide sequence: TGTGCCAGCAGCGAGCACCCGGGACAGGCCTACGAGCAGTACTTC. The whole variable domain, remainder taken from reference TRBV9 and TRBJ2-7, is DSGVTQTPKHLITATGQRVTLRCSPRSGDLSVYWYQQSLDQGLQFLIQYYNGEERAKGNILERFSAQQFPDLHSELNLSSLELGDSALYFCASSEHPGQAYEQYFGPGTRLTVT.

This clonotype has a handful of counts. The CDR3 protein is CSVLGGSSYEQYF. CDR3 nucleotide sequence: TGCAGCGTCTTGGGGGGATCTTCTTACGAGCAGTACTTC. J is TRBJ2-7 and V is TRBV29-1; a possible D gene is TRBD2 (6 bases). There are 13 residues in the CDR3. Per germline, CDR1 SQVTM and CDR2 ANQGSEA. Trimming cost V 6 bases and J 4 bases, with 16 bases left between them.

This clonotype was detected once. A read error is possible here, since a much larger clone lies one base away. J is TRBJ2-7 and V is TRBV6-1; no definite D call. CDR3 length equals 11 residues. Germline CDR1 and CDR2: MNHNS and SASEGT. The ends were cut back, 6 bases at V and 2 bases at J, with 5 bases in the middle. The CDR3: CASRNPYEQYF. CDR3 in DNA: TGTGCCAGCAGGAACCCCTACGAGCAGTACTTC.

The V gene is TRBV12-3 or TRBV12-4, the J gene TRBJ1-2; 8 bases agree with TRBD1. The CDR3 extends over 14 amino acids. Trimming cost V 6 bases and J 7 bases; bases outside gene matches: 10. As DNA, the CDR3 is TGTGCCAGCAGGCCAGGACAGGGATTCGGTGGCTACACCTTC. This gives the protein CASRPGQGFGGYTF.

V usage is TRBV11-1 and J usage is TRBJ2-7; possible D gene TRBD2, 5 bases. The CDR3 extends over 19 amino acids. In germline, CDR1 is SGHAT, CDR2 FQDESV (reference sequence). Trimming cost V 5 bases and J 3 bases, with 29 bases left between them. The chain's CDR3 is CASSPSRLPPGIAYYEQYF. Written as DNA, the CDR3 is TGTGCCAGCAGCCCTAGTAGGCTGCCGCCCGGGATAGCCTACTACGAGCAGTACTTC.

The gene calls are TRBV2 and TRBJ2-5; D remains unclear. The ends were cut back, 9 bases at V and 2 bases at J, with 7 bases in the middle. Germline V gives CDR1 SNHLY, CDR2 FYNNEI. This CDR3 spans 11 amino acids. This chain's CDR3 is CASPSQETQYF. The CDR3 nucleotides read TGTGCCAGTCCATCTCAAGAGACCCAGTACTTC.

In DNA, the CDR3 is TGTGCCAGCAGCGCTGGGACAGTGCCCTACGAGCAGTACTTC. As protein: CASSAGTVPYEQYF. The V call is TRBV14, the J call TRBJ2-7; TRBD1 aligns across 7 bases. The CDR3 totals 14 residues. The J segment lost 2 bases and the V segment lost 5 bases, leaving 6 bases of the junction unmatched. Germline CDR1 and CDR2: SGHDN and FVKESK.

This chain joins TRBV7-9 and TRBJ2-5; unclear D gene. Germline CDR1 is SEHNR and CDR2 is FQNEAQ (reference sequence). The CDR3 spans 14 residues. Trimming took off 4 bases at V and 0 bases at J, with 9 bases between the two ends. As DNA, the CDR3 is TGTGCCAGCAGCTCCGGTATCTACCAAGAGACCCAGTACTTC. As protein: CASSSGIYQETQYF.

About this clonotype itself: Relative to the germline gene, one junction end is altered; a read error may explain this. This sequence joins TRBV20-1 and TRBJ1-6; unclear D gene. The CDR3 is 16 residues long. Germline values: CDR1 DFQATT, CDR2 SNEGSKA (reference sequence). CDR3 nucleotide sequence: TGCAGTGCTAGTGGAGGCGGACCCTCCTATAATTCACCCGTCCACTTT. It yields the protein CSASGGGPSYNSPVHF.

There are a few counts of this clonotype. This sequence joins TRBV6-2 or TRBV6-3 and TRBJ2-7, with D tentatively TRBD2 (5 bases). Trimming removed 6 bases from V and 0 bases from J, with 21 bases in between. Germline CDR1 and CDR2: MNHEY and SVGEGT. CDR3 length equals 17 residues. The DNA of the CDR3 is TGTGCCAGCAGCCCAAGACGGCTAGCTTTTTCCTCCTACGAGCAGTACTTC. As protein: CASSPRRLAFSSYEQYF.

The rearrangement uses TRBV27 and TRBJ1-5, with D unclear. From germline, CDR1 is MNHEY and CDR2 SMNVEV (reference sequence). The CDR3 runs to 14 residues. V lost 6 bases and J 6 bases, leaving 15 bases between the germline ends. The CDR3 region is CASRKDLTSQPQHF. The CDR3 DNA follows: TGTGCCAGCAGAAAGGATTTGACCAGTCAGCCCCAGCATTTT.

This chain uses TRBV6-1 with TRBJ2-2, with 11 positions matching TRBD1. J lost 4 bases, V lost 5 bases, and 12 bases had no gene match. The CDR3 extends over 18 amino acids. Germline V gene sequence: CDR1 MNHNS, CDR2 SASEGT. The CDR3 reads CASSPPGQGVGSTGELFF. Here the CDR3 DNA reads TGTGCCAGCAGTCCCCCGGGACAGGGGGTCGGAAGCACCGGGGAGCTGTTTTTT.

The chain carries TRBV24-1 and TRBJ2-7; D is perhaps TRBD1 (5 bases). V gave up 4 bases and J gave up 5 bases, with 14 bases separating them. Germline lookup yields CDR1 KGHDR and CDR2 SFDVKD. The CDR3 is 14 amino acids. The CDR3 bases are TGTGCCACCAGTGACCAAGGGGCTCTCGACGAGCAGTACTTC. This encodes CATSDQGALDEQYF.